This T cell receptor beta chain was obtained from a study of beta chain features in type 1 diabetes. General study results and limits: The influence of HLA type on TCRB rearrangement stayed undetermined.

Reverse transcription of all isolated RNA meant that expressed TCRB transcripts were sequenced. Only in-frame clones appear in the TCRdb table, and some are missing; sequencing was by immunoSEQ multiplex PCR. The table shows 430,000 or so clones, with about 10% occurring only once. Via the markers CD45RO/CCR7/CD25/CD127/CD95/CD27, stem cell-like memory, regulatory, central memory and naive CD4+ cells were sorted. The CDR3 loop spans 12 amino acids. V gave up 8 bases and J gave up 9 bases, with 14 bases separating them. From germline, CDR1 is MNHEY and CDR2 SVGAGI. This clone was picked up a small number of times. The antigen is not known.

This clonotype was obtained from a woman aged 18-30 years in good health. This sequence joins TRBV6-5 and TRBJ2-1; possible D gene TRBD2, 6 bases. Sequencing used naive CD4+ T cells from blood. The CDR3 DNA reads TGTGCCAGCGGACAAGGGCGGGGTGAGCAGTTCTTC. Encoded protein: CASGQGRGEQFF.